What follows are 2 T cell receptor beta chains derived from one specimen sequenced in a study of identical twins. TCRdb reanalysed the 5' RACE reads using MiXCR and keeps one entry per CDR3 protein. The sample contains roughly 750,000 distinct CDR3 sequences, 21% of which appear only once. In addition, the sample was reused for a study of T cells expressing NK-cell markers.

Sequences were obtained from PBMCs. Receptors were obtained from a young woman in good health.

This clonotype has just a few counts. The V and J genes are TRBV5-6 and TRBJ1-1; a possible D gene is TRBD1 (6 bases). The length of the CDR3 is 17 residues. With 0 bases removed from V and 1 base from J, the gap between germline ends came to 16 bases. CDR1 and CDR2 from the germline V gene are SGHDT and YYEEEE. The CDR3 loop reads CASSLALGQGTNTEAFF. As DNA, the CDR3 is TGTGCCAGCAGCTTGGCCTTAGGTCAGGGGACGAACACTGAAGCTTTCTTT.

This clonotype was observed at least ten times. The V gene is TRBV20-1, the J gene TRBJ2-4; D is undetermined. The germline V and J ends were trimmed by 0 bases and 2 bases, with 8 bases remaining between them. Germline-derived CDR1 and CDR2 are DFQATT and SNEGSKA (reference sequence). The CDR3 sequence is 14 residues long. CDR3 sequence reads: CSARDSSSKNIQYF. The CDR3 DNA follows: TGCAGTGCTAGAGACTCCTCGTCCAAAAACATTCAGTACTTC.